This T cell receptor (beta chain) was identified during a study of T cell responses to AZD1222 COVID-19 vaccine. Study-level findings and limits: Sampling that yielded the repertoires occurred only after the peak T cell response. The sample set comprised mostly white British donors with more females, and clonal diversity was possibly underestimated.

Profiled with immunoSEQ multiplex PCR; TCRdb holds only in-frame clones, not every one. The repertoire holds around 150,000 clones, with around 90% as singletons. Germline V gene sequence: CDR1 KGHSH, CDR2 LQKENI. Trimming left V 4 bases short and J 0 bases short, with 16 bases between. There are 17 residues in the CDR3. Details on this clone: What it recognizes is unknown.

The origin of this receptor is an adult in good health. Sequences were derived from peripheral blood, sampled on day 0 of MenACWY control vaccination. This sequence joins TRBV18 and TRBJ1-3; maybe TRBD1 (5 bases). The CDR3 is CASSRQIERFSGNTIYF. In DNA, the CDR3 is TGTGCCAGCTCACGACAGATAGAACGATTCTCTGGAAACACCATATATTTT.